One sample yielded the 21 T cell receptor beta chains listed below, sequenced in a study of shared clonotypes between healthy human individuals (dated by TCRdb to 2020 to 2022). The library came from the immunoSEQ multiplex PCR assay. The table was pulled from immuneACCESS by TCRdb, which kept in-frame rearrangements only. Such tables lose some clones; where checked, under half of the loss comes from unresolved V genes, and the rest has no known cause. The sample table shows about 2 million clones, and about 95% are seen once. The biggest ten clones account for 1.1% of the sample. CD8 naive samples were CD45RO-negative cells positively selected for CCR7, giving a CD45RA+CCR7+ population that excluded TemRA cells. The sequenced sample consisted of naive CD8+ T cells sorted from blood. The sample's cell subset or site label is to be understood as: CD45RA+CCR7+. The source is a man younger than 35 in good health.

The chain couples TRBV19 to TRBJ2-7; TRBD2 agrees at 7 bases. Germline trimming cut 3 bases from V and 9 bases from J; bases unmatched to any gene: 14. The CDR3 is made up of 15 amino acids. CDR1 and CDR2 from the germline V gene are LNHDA and SQIVND (reference sequence). The DNA for the CDR3 is TGTGCCAGTAGTATGACTAGCCCAGAGGGAGTTGGGCAGTACTTC. This sequence encodes CASSMTSPEGVGQYF.

This sequence joins TRBV7-9 and TRBJ2-1; TRBD2 matches at 8 bases. V dropped 4 bases and J dropped 2; count of bases not matched to a gene: 4. The CDR3 has 15 amino acids. Germline values: CDR1 SEHNR, CDR2 FQNEAQ (reference sequence). CDR3 bases: TGTGCCAGCAGCTATAGCGGGGACCCCTACAATGAGCAGTTCTTC. It yields the protein CASSYSGDPYNEQFF.

This chain joins TRBV11-2 and TRBJ2-7, with 7 bases lining up with TRBD1. This CDR3 has 15 residues. Germline trimming cut 5 bases from V and 6 bases from J; bases unmatched to any gene: 13. Germline CDR1 SGHAT, CDR2 FQNNGV. CDR3 loop: CASSLRDSARREQYF. The CDR3 nucleotides read TGTGCCAGCAGCCTACGGGACAGCGCACGTCGCGAGCAGTACTTC. The full variable domain, rest sourced from reference TRBV11-2 and TRBJ2-7, is EAGVAQSPRYKIIEKRQSVAFWCNPISGHATLYWYQQILGQGPKLLIQFQNNGVVDDSQLPKDRFSAERLKGVDSTLKIQPAKLEDSAVYLCASSLRDSARREQYFGPGTRLTVT.

The rearrangement uses TRBV27 and TRBJ2-2; 8 bases agree with TRBD1. The germline V gene encodes CDR1 MNHEY and CDR2 SMNVEV (reference sequence). V gave up 4 bases and J gave up 7 bases; unmatched junction bases: 2. The length of the CDR3 is 13 residues. In nucleotides, the CDR3 is TGTGCCAGCAGTTCAGGGGGCGTCGGGGAGCTGTTTTTT. It translates to CASSSGGVGELFF.

A word on this clone: The sample contains more than one DNA sequence encoding this CDR3. The chain is built from TRBV5-1 and TRBJ2-7, with TRBD1 matching 7 bases. V shed 2 bases and J 4 bases; nucleotides not matched to a gene: 6. CDR1 is SGHRS and CDR2 is YFSETQ in the germline V gene. The CDR3 is 14 residues long. CDR3 amino acids: CASSLSGTEYEQYF. DNA for the CDR3: TGCGCCAGCAGCTTATCCGGGACAGAATACGAGCAGTACTTC.

The chain joins TRBV2 to TRBJ2-5, with 7 bases matching TRBD1. This CDR3 is built from 14 residues. CDR1 is SNHLY and CDR2 is FYNNEI in the germline V gene. Unmatched junction bases numbered 9, after V lost 9 bases and J lost 2 bases. Here the CDR3 reads CARGSRGPQETQYF. As DNA, the CDR3 is TGTGCCAGAGGGAGTAGGGGGCCTCAAGAGACCCAGTACTTC.

The chain recombines TRBV6-6 with TRBJ1-4; maybe TRBD1 (6 bases). The CDR3 is made up of 12 amino acids. Germline V lookup: CDR1 MNHNY, CDR2 SVGAGI (reference sequence). Between the trimmed V and J ends, which lost 11 bases and 6 bases, there was a span of 13 bases. CDR3 residues: CASQEGDEKLFF. CDR3 nucleotide sequence: TGTGCCTCCCAGGAGGGGGATGAAAAACTGTTTTTT.

This clone was counted once. This chain links TRBV28 with TRBJ2-5; D is unclear. Trimming removed 7 bases at V and 2 bases at J, with 17 bases between. The CDR3 is 15 amino acids. The germline gives CDR1 MDHEN, CDR2 SYDVKM. The CDR3 sequence: CASKLLTDGQETQYF. The CDR3 coding sequence is TGTGCCAGCAAACTCTTGACGGATGGACAAGAGACCCAGTACTTC.

As for this clone: The same CDR3 is also encoded by other DNA sequences in this sample. The chain joins TRBV2 to TRBJ1-1; D remains unclear. Germline CDR1 is SNHLY and CDR2 is FYNNEI. This CDR3 region has 12 residues. Trimming cost V 6 bases and J 1 base, with 6 bases left between them. CDR3 sequence reads: CASSPENTEAFF. CDR3 bases: TGTGCCAGCAGCCCTGAGAACACTGAAGCTTTCTTT.

This clone was seen a handful of times. The rearrangement joins TRBV6-5 to TRBJ2-7; TRBD2 is a possible D gene (6 bases). V lost 2 bases and J 4 bases, leaving 18 bases between the germline ends. CDR1 and CDR2 (germline): MNHEY, SVGAGI. This CDR3 spans 16 amino acids. The CDR3 is CASSYGADTGLYEQYF. As DNA, the CDR3 is TGTGCCAGCAGTTACGGGGCGGACACAGGACTATACGAGCAGTACTTC.

The rearrangement links TRBV13 to TRBJ1-6; D gene ambiguous. V was shortened by 2 bases and J by 6 bases, with 11 bases between the two germline ends. The CDR3 runs 15 residues. Per the germline V gene, CDR1 is PRHDT and CDR2 is FYEKMQ (reference sequence). This CDR3 is CASSLRGEGNSPLHF. In nucleotides, the CDR3 is TGTGCCAGCAGCTTACGGGGAGAGGGTAATTCACCCCTCCACTTT.

The J gene is TRBJ2-7, the V gene TRBV7-9; 8 nucleotides align to TRBD1. V lost 5 bases and J lost 5; bases outside the gene matches: 8. Germline-derived CDR1 and CDR2 are SEHNR and FQNEAQ (reference sequence). CDR3 size: 14 residues. For the CDR3, the DNA is TGTGCCAGCAGCAGCAGGGGGCGCAGGGACGAGCAGTACTTC. Protein: CASSSRGRRDEQYF.

CDR3 sequence: CASSPGGLSQETQYF. CDR3 bases: TGTGCCAGCAGCCCTGGGGGTTTATCTCAAGAGACCCAGTACTTC. The chain couples TRBV9 to TRBJ2-5, with D possibly called TRBD1 or TRBD2 (5 bases each). Germline values: CDR1 SGDLS, CDR2 YYNGEE. Between the trimmed V and J ends, which lost 4 bases and 2 bases, there was a span of 15 bases. The CDR3 length is 15 residues.

Only a few counts were recorded for this clone. The chain recombines TRBV29-1 with TRBJ1-1, with D unresolved. Germline V gene sequence: CDR1 SQVTM, CDR2 ANQGSEA. The CDR3 totals 12 residues. V was cut by 4 bases and J by 3 bases, with 9 bases left in between. CDR3 DNA: TGCAGCGTTGGGGCCAGCTACACTGAAGCTTTCTTT. This sequence encodes CSVGASYTEAFF.

The chain combines TRBV25-1 with TRBJ2-7; D might be TRBD2 (5 bases). Trimming stripped 2 bases from V and 0 bases from J, with 20 bases between. The CDR3 is 18 amino acids. From germline, CDR1 is MGHDK and CDR2 SYGVNS. The CDR3 here is CASSEKPYNGESSYEQYF. DNA for the CDR3: TGTGCCAGCAGTGAAAAACCCTATAACGGGGAGAGCTCCTACGAGCAGTACTTC.

The chain is built from TRBV6-6 and TRBJ2-2; D gene ambiguous. Germline CDR1 MNHNY, CDR2 SVGAGI (reference sequence). V was shortened by 5 bases and J by 6 bases, with 13 bases between the two germline ends. The CDR3 is made up of 14 amino acids. CDR3 bases: TGTGCCAGCAGTGTTGGTAGTTGGTCCGGGGAGCTGTTTTTT. As protein: CASSVGSWSGELFF.

The rearrangement uses TRBV1 and TRBJ2-3; the D call TRBD2 from the table was never checked on the DNA. TRBV1 is a pseudogene locus. This CDR3 is built from 15 residues. The CDR3 coding sequence is TGCACCAGCAGCCAAGTAAGCTTTGAGACAGATACGCAGTATTTT. It specifies CTSSQVSFETDTQYF.

This sequence joins TRBV6-5 and TRBJ2-1; TRBD1 might be the D (6 bases). The CDR3 spans 13 residues. The germline V gene has CDR1 MNHEY and CDR2 SVGAGI. V lost 7 bases and J 3 bases, leaving 10 bases between the germline ends. In nucleotides, the CDR3 is TGTGCCAGCACAGGGGTTAACTACAATGAGCAGTTCTTC. Translated, it gives CASTGVNYNEQFF.

Worth noting for this clone: Other DNA sequences of this sample code for an identical CDR3. The chain employs TRBV2 and TRBJ2-7; D is undetermined. The CDR3 covers 13 residues. Germline V gives CDR1 SNHLY, CDR2 FYNNEI. The V end lost 4 bases, the J end lost 1 base, and 8 bases lay between the germline ends. The CDR3 nucleotides read TGTGCCAGCAGTGTCGGCAGATCCTACGAGCAGTACTTC. This encodes CASSVGRSYEQYF.

The rearrangement joins TRBV6-5 to TRBJ2-7; the D call may be TRBD1 or TRBD2 (6 bases each). The length of the CDR3 is 14 residues. From germline, CDR1 is MNHEY and CDR2 SVGAGI. V dropped 2 bases and J dropped 6 bases, with 14 bases sitting between them. CDR3 in DNA: TGTGCCAGCAGTTACCTACAGGAGGGGGGCGAGCAGTACTTC. Translating it yields CASSYLQEGGEQYF.

V is TRBV10-2 and J is TRBJ2-1; 9 bases align to TRBD2. This CDR3 is 15 amino acids long. The ends lost 8 bases at V and 2 bases at J; junction bases unmatched: 7. Per the germline V gene, CDR1 is WSHSY and CDR2 is SAAADI. CDR3 nucleotides: TGCGCCAGCCTCGGGACTAGCCCCACCTACAATGAGCAGTTCTTC. Protein sequence: CASLGTSPTYNEQFF.